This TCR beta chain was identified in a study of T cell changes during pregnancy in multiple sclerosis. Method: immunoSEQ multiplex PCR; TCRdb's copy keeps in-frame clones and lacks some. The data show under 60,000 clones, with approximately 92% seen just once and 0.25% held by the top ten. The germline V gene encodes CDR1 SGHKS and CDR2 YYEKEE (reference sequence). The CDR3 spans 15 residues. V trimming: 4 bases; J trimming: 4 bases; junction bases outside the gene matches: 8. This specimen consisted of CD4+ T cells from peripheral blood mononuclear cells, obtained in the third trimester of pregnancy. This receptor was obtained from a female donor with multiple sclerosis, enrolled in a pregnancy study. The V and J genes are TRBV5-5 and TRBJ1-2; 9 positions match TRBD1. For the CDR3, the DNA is TGTGCCAGCAGCCCCGGACAGGGGCGATCCTATGGCTACACCTTC. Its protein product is CASSPGQGRSYGYTF.